The T cell receptor (beta chain) under discussion was sequenced for a study of OX40 agonist ivuxolimab in advanced cancers. Overall study results and limits: Doses of 0.1 to 3.0 mg/kg were accompanied by clonal expansion of CD4+ and CD8+ blood T cells by week 6. Low clonal expansion, among the lowest seen, marked partial responders at 0.1-3.0 mg/kg. In the expanded peripheral T cells, antigen specificity was never determined. The authors also found low normalized T-cell clonal expansion in some nonresponders.

Libraries were prepared by immunoSEQ multiplex PCR; TCRdb keeps only in-frame clonotypes and omits some of them. The sample consists of 55,000 to 80,000 clones, about 89% of them appearing once. With V trimmed by 4 bases and J by 4 bases, 9 bases remained unmatched. The CDR3 sequence is 15 residues long. The germline gives CDR1 SGHTA, CDR2 FQGNSA. A word on this clone: Antigen specificity is unknown.

V and J are TRBV7-2 and TRBJ1-2; 7 bases align to TRBD1. The starting material was CD4+ or CD8+ T cells sorted from blood, obtained in a trial of the OX40 agonist ivuxolimab. The TCR sequence derives from an adult with an advanced solid tumor such as melanoma, head and neck, liver or kidney cancer. This CDR3 is CASSSKTGVSYGYTF. The DNA of the CDR3 is TGTGCCAGCAGCTCCAAAACAGGGGTGAGCTATGGCTACACCTTC.